What follows are 9 T cell receptor beta chains derived from one specimen sequenced in a study of blood T cell repertoires in COVID-19. The assay was immunoSEQ multiplex PCR, and TCRdb's table has in-frame clones only and misses some. The repertoire holds approximately 150,000 clones, with over 75% as singletons. The specimen was peripheral blood. All receptors come from a man aged 55 to 69 with active or convalescent COVID-19.

The chain has TRBV28 and TRBJ2-7; 8 nucleotides align to TRBD2. Looked up from germline, CDR1 is MDHEN and CDR2 is SYDVKM. This CDR3 has 12 residues. After removal of 6 bases from V and 3 bases from J, the junction contained 1 base not matched to a gene. CDR3 residues: CASSLAGYEQYF. CDR3 in DNA: TGTGCCAGCAGCCTAGCGGGCTACGAGCAGTACTTC.

The chain recombines TRBV29-1 with TRBJ1-2, with D unresolved. Germline assignment: CDR1 SQVTM and CDR2 ANQGSEA. The CDR3 runs to 11 residues. With 8 bases removed from V and 6 bases from J, the gap between germline ends came to 13 bases. CDR3 region: CSSRHSDGYTF. CDR3 DNA sequence: TGCAGCTCTCGACACTCGGATGGCTACACCTTC.

This clone was observed a single time. The genes are TRBV7-2 and TRBJ2-1; 10 bases match TRBD2. The CDR3 length is 16 residues. V lost 0 bases and J lost 6; bases outside the gene matches: 5. CDR1 SGHTA and CDR2 FQGNSA come from the germline V gene. The CDR3 coding sequence is TGTGCCAGCAGCTTAGCGCTAGCGGGAGTGGGCAATGAGCAGTTCTTC. It translates to CASSLALAGVGNEQFF.

V and J are TRBV18 and TRBJ2-5; D call uncertain. There are 13 residues in the CDR3. The V gene's germline CDR1 is KGHSH and CDR2 LQKENI. V lost 4 bases to trimming and J lost 1 base, with 7 bases between them. CDR3 sequence (DNA): TGTGCCAGCTCACGAAGCGTCCAAGAGACCCAGTACTTC. Amino acid sequence: CASSRSVQETQYF.

The V and J genes are TRBV7-3 and TRBJ2-3, with 11 bases aligning to TRBD2. CDR3 size: 16 residues. V lost 5 bases, J lost 3 bases, and 7 bases stayed unmatched. Germline lookup yields CDR1 SGHTA and CDR2 FQGTGA. The CDR3: CASSPTSGSGTDTQYF. The DNA of the CDR3 is TGTGCCAGCAGCCCCACTAGCGGGAGTGGGACAGATACGCAGTATTTT.

This chain links TRBV10-1 with TRBJ2-2; 10 nucleotides match TRBD2. The CDR3 is 16 residues long. Looked up from germline, CDR1 is WNHNN and CDR2 is SYGVQD (reference sequence). J was trimmed by 4 bases and V by 6 bases; bases with no gene match: 8. The CDR3 coding sequence is TGCGCCAGCAGCCGGACTAGCGGAGAGATCACCGGGGAGCTGTTTTTT. The encoded protein is CASSRTSGEITGELFF.

The J gene is TRBJ2-3, the V gene TRBV10-3; 8 nucleotides agree with TRBD1. V was clipped by 0 bases and J by 6 bases; unmatched bases: 5. The CDR3 extends over 15 amino acids. Germline V gene lookup returns CDR1 ENHRY and CDR2 SYGVKD. The CDR3: CAISESTGAADTQYF. The CDR3 DNA reads as TGTGCCATCAGTGAGTCGACAGGGGCCGCCGATACGCAGTATTTT.

The rearrangement links TRBV6-5 to TRBJ2-1; D is unclear. CDR1 and CDR2 (germline): MNHEY, SVGAGI. There are 12 residues in the CDR3. V dropped 7 bases and J dropped 15 bases, with 19 bases sitting between them. CDR3 loop: CASNPTQVGWFF. CDR3 bases: TGTGCCAGCAACCCCACGCAGGTGGGTTGGTTCTTC.

This chain joins TRBV7-3 and TRBJ1-3; 7 nucleotides line up with TRBD1. V shed 5 bases and J 3 bases; nucleotides not matched to a gene: 7. Germline CDR1 SGHTA, CDR2 FQGTGA. The CDR3 runs 15 residues. The CDR3 DNA is TGTGCCAGCAGCCCATCACCAGGGGGTGGAAACACCATATATTTT. Residues: CASSPSPGGGNTIYF.